These 29 T cell receptor beta chains were all obtained from the same sample, sequenced in a study of cytotoxic CD8 clonotypes in ibrutinib-treated CLL. Sequencing used immunoSEQ multiplex PCR; TCRdb keeps in-frame clones, though not all of them. This table holds roughly 190,000 clones, roughly 72% found once. Material: PBMCs, obtained after 24 months of ibrutinib treatment. The receptors shown here come from a human donor with chronic lymphocytic leukemia.

The chain couples TRBV5-1 to TRBJ2-1; 12 positions agree with TRBD2. The CDR3 consists of 15 residues. V shed 7 bases and J 8 bases; nucleotides not matched to a gene: 10. CDR1 is SGHRS and CDR2 is YFSETQ in the germline V gene. This CDR3 is CASFRLAGVQHEQFF. The CDR3 nucleotides read TGCGCCAGCTTCAGACTAGCGGGAGTGCAGCATGAGCAGTTCTTC. Based on the CDR3 plus reference TRBV5-1 and TRBJ2-1, the full variable domain is KAGVTQTPRYLIKTRGQQVTLSCSPISGHRSVSWYQQTPGQGLQFLFEYFSETQRNKGNFPGRFSGRQFSNSRSEMNVSTLELGDSALYLCASFRLAGVQHEQFFGPGTRLTVL.

The chain combines TRBV9 with TRBJ2-5; the match to TRBD1 covers 10 bases. The J segment lost 5 bases and the V segment lost 2 bases, leaving 12 bases of the junction unmatched. The CDR3 runs 17 residues. CDR1 and CDR2 (germline): SGDLS, YYNGEE. CDR3 loop: CASSVGVGTGERETQYF. In DNA form, the CDR3 reads TGTGCCAGCAGCGTGGGGGTTGGGACAGGGGAACGGGAGACCCAGTACTTC.

A few counts support this clone. The chain is built from TRBV25-1 and TRBJ1-1; 7 positions agree with TRBD1. V gave up 4 bases and J gave up 1 base; unmatched junction bases: 6. This CDR3 is built from 15 residues. The germline V gene encodes CDR1 MGHDK and CDR2 SYGVNS. In nucleotides, the CDR3 is TGTGCCAGCAGTGCGCGGGACAGCCGGAACACTGAAGCTTTCTTT. It translates to CASSARDSRNTEAFF. Variable domain in full (rest from reference TRBV25-1 and TRBJ1-1): EADIYQTPRYLVIGTGKKITLECSQTMGHDKMYWYQQDPGMELHLIHYSYGVNSTEKGDLSSESTVSRIRTEHFPLTLESARPSHTSQYLCASSARDSRNTEAFFGQGTRLTVV.

The chain combines TRBV5-1 with TRBJ2-1; 12 nucleotides align to TRBD1. The CDR3 extends over 15 amino acids. Germline values: CDR1 SGHRS, CDR2 YFSETQ. V lost 4 bases, J lost 8 bases, and 7 bases stayed unmatched. As DNA, the CDR3 is TGCGCCAGCAGCACCCCGGGACAGGGGGCTTATGAGCAGTTCTTC. This sequence encodes CASSTPGQGAYEQFF. The whole variable domain, filled in from reference TRBV5-1 and TRBJ2-1, reads KAGVTQTPRYLIKTRGQQVTLSCSPISGHRSVSWYQQTPGQGLQFLFEYFSETQRNKGNFPGRFSGRQFSNSRSEMNVSTLELGDSALYLCASSTPGQGAYEQFFGPGTRLTVL.

The rearrangement uses TRBV30 and TRBJ2-7, with D possibly being TRBD2 (6 bases). The ends were cut back, 3 bases at V and 5 bases at J, with 14 bases in the middle. The CDR3 spans 13 residues. Germline CDR1 reads GTSNPN; CDR2 reads SVGIG (reference sequence). CDR3 loop: CAWRGRGLHEQYF. CDR3 DNA sequence: TGTGCCTGGAGGGGAAGGGGACTGCACGAGCAGTACTTC.

The CDR3 loop reads CAIQGQRNQPQHF. The CDR3 region has the DNA TGTGCCATCCAAGGACAGCGCAATCAGCCCCAGCATTTT. V and J are TRBV10-3 and TRBJ1-5; D may be TRBD1 (6 bases). Germline CDR1 reads ENHRY; CDR2 reads SYGVKD. V was shortened by 8 bases and J by 2 bases, with 10 bases between the two germline ends. The CDR3 runs 13 residues.

The rearrangement links TRBV29-1 to TRBJ2-5; D is possibly TRBD1 (6 bases). The CDR3 sequence is 13 residues long. CDR1 SQVTM and CDR2 ANQGSEA come from the germline V gene. Between the trimmed V and J ends, which lost 7 bases and 1 base, there was a span of 13 bases. The CDR3 spells CSALTGLQETQYF. CDR3 nucleotides: TGCAGCGCTTTGACAGGCCTCCAAGAGACCCAGTACTTC.

The V gene is TRBV27, the J gene TRBJ2-7; D unclear. CDR1 and CDR2 from the germline V gene are MNHEY and SMNVEV (reference sequence). The CDR3 totals 14 residues. The V and J ends lost 5 bases and 0 bases respectively, with 11 bases between them. The CDR3 DNA follows: TGTGCCAGCAGTCCTGGGGTTAGCTCCTACGAGCAGTACTTC. It codes for CASSPGVSSYEQYF.

The chain couples TRBV7-2 to TRBJ1-1; 7 nucleotides line up with TRBD1. V dropped 3 bases and J dropped 7; count of bases not matched to a gene: 2. This CDR3 is 12 amino acids long. CDR1 SGHTA and CDR2 FQGNSA come from the germline V gene. CDR3 sequence reads: CASSFRDSEAFF. DNA for the CDR3: TGTGCCAGCAGCTTCCGGGACAGTGAAGCTTTCTTT.

This chain links TRBV28 with TRBJ1-5; D unresolved. The CDR3 loop spans 16 amino acids. Trimming stripped 1 base from V and 3 bases from J, with 13 bases between. Per the germline V gene, CDR1 is MDHEN and CDR2 is SYDVKM. The CDR3 is CASSLYFSRTNQPQHF. The CDR3, as DNA: TGTGCCAGCAGTTTATACTTTAGCAGAACCAATCAGCCCCAGCATTTT.

This chain uses TRBV30 with TRBJ2-5; TRBD2 is a possible D gene (7 bases). CDR3 size: 13 residues. V was shortened by 5 bases and J by 5 bases, with 15 bases between the two germline ends. Per germline, CDR1 GTSNPN and CDR2 SVGIG (reference sequence). The CDR3 coding sequence is TGTGCCTGGGCAGGAAGGGGGGGGGAGACCCAGTACTTC. Its protein product is CAWAGRGGETQYF.

On this clone: A read error may produce the germline difference seen at one junction end. The V call is TRBV4-1, the J call TRBJ1-2, with a tentative D call TRBD1 (6 bases). CDR3 length equals 15 residues. The germline V gene has CDR1 MGHRA and CDR2 YSYEKL. CDR3 DNA sequence: TGTGCCAGCAGCCTCAGACAGGAACTTAACTATGGCTACACCTTC. Translated: CASSLRQELNYGYTF.

The chain's CDR3 is CASSQDDRDQKLFF. The DNA of the CDR3 is TGCGCCAGCAGCCAAGACGACAGGGATCAAAAACTGTTTTTT. The chain has TRBV4-1 and TRBJ1-4; 7 bases fit TRBD1. With V trimmed by 0 bases and J by 9 bases, 4 bases remained unmatched. There are 14 residues in the CDR3. Germline V gene lookup returns CDR1 MGHRA and CDR2 YSYEKL.

The gene calls are TRBV5-1 and TRBJ2-7; 9 nucleotides align to TRBD1. With V trimmed by 3 bases and J by 7 bases, 5 bases remained unmatched. The CDR3 runs to 13 residues. CDR1 is SGHRS and CDR2 is YFSETQ in the germline V gene. CDR3 amino acids: CASSWGQGQEQYF. CDR3 bases: TGCGCCAGCAGCTGGGGACAGGGACAGGAGCAGTACTTC. The full variable domain, completed using reference TRBV5-1 and TRBJ2-7, is KAGVTQTPRYLIKTRGQQVTLSCSPISGHRSVSWYQQTPGQGLQFLFEYFSETQRNKGNFPGRFSGRQFSNSRSEMNVSTLELGDSALYLCASSWGQGQEQYFGPGTRLTVT.

The CDR3 sequence: CASSADGSNQPQHF. The CDR3 nucleotides read TGTGCCAGCAGCGCGGACGGTAGCAATCAGCCCCAGCATTTT. This chain joins TRBV7-9 and TRBJ1-5, with D uncertain. Per germline, CDR1 SEHNR and CDR2 FQNEAQ (reference sequence). The length of the CDR3 is 14 residues. V dropped 5 bases and J dropped 0 bases, with 8 bases sitting between them.

The chain combines TRBV25-1 with TRBJ2-5, with D perhaps assigned TRBD1 or TRBD2 (7 bases each). There are 14 residues in the CDR3. Germline assignment: CDR1 MGHDK and CDR2 SYGVNS. V gave up 9 bases and J gave up 5 bases, with 19 bases separating them. CDR3 bases: TGTGCCAGTGGGGGGGCAGGGGGTCCGGAGACCCAGTACTTC. This sequence encodes CASGGAGGPETQYF. The whole variable domain, remainder taken from reference TRBV25-1 and TRBJ2-5, is EADIYQTPRYLVIGTGKKITLECSQTMGHDKMYWYQQDPGMELHLIHYSYGVNSTEKGDLSSESTVSRIRTEHFPLTLESARPSHTSQYLCASGGAGGPETQYFGPGTRLLVL.

This clone has only a few counts. The CDR3 region is CASSSGGVAGVNEQFF. Written as DNA, the CDR3 is TGTGCCAGCAGCTCAGGTGGGGTAGCGGGAGTTAATGAGCAGTTCTTC. The genes are TRBV7-3 and TRBJ2-1, with 9 bases that match TRBD2. The CDR3 covers 16 residues. Trimming cost V 4 bases and J 7 bases; bases outside gene matches: 11. Germline V gene data show CDR1 as SGHTA and CDR2 as FQGTGA.

The chain uses TRBV4-1 and TRBJ2-4; D remains unclear. The CDR3 spans 15 residues. V lost 1 base and J 4 bases, leaving 11 bases between the germline ends. Germline CDR1 and CDR2: MGHRA and YSYEKL. CDR3: CASSQAWGGKNIQYF. CDR3 nucleotides: TGCGCCAGCAGCCAAGCCTGGGGTGGGAAAAACATTCAGTACTTC.

This sequence joins TRBV2 and TRBJ2-2; D is uncertain. CDR3 length: 12 amino acids. Germline-derived CDR1 and CDR2 are SNHLY and FYNNEI. V was pared by 6 bases and J by 2 bases, with 4 bases between. The CDR3 nucleotides are TGTGCCAGCAGGGGAAACACCGGGGAGCTGTTTTTT. Residues: CASRGNTGELFF.

Only a few counts were recorded for this clone. The rearrangement joins TRBV10-3 to TRBJ2-7; 7 bases match TRBD1. Looked up from germline, CDR1 is ENHRY and CDR2 is SYGVKD. The CDR3 totals 12 residues. The V segment lost 6 bases and the J segment 4 bases; nucleotides outside the gene matches: 3. The CDR3 DNA sequence: TGTGCCATCAGAGGGGGCGCGTACGAGCAGTACTTC. Translating gives CAIRGGAYEQYF.

The rearrangement links TRBV27 to TRBJ2-5; TRBD2 agrees at 8 bases. The CDR3 is 15 amino acids. The V and J ends lost 3 bases and 2 bases, in that order; junction bases with no gene match: 5. Germline V gives CDR1 MNHEY, CDR2 SMNVEV (reference sequence). The CDR3 loop reads CASSFGGGAQETQYF. The CDR3 nucleotides read TGTGCCAGCAGTTTCGGGGGGGGCGCACAAGAGACCCAGTACTTC.

This clone was counted between two and nine times. This chain joins TRBV19 and TRBJ2-7, with D hard to call. CDR3 length: 15 residues. With 5 bases removed from V and 9 bases from J, the gap between germline ends came to 23 bases. Germline V gene data show CDR1 as LNHDA and CDR2 as SQIVND (reference sequence). The CDR3 loop reads CASSLELLGSSGQYF. The CDR3 bases are TGTGCCAGTAGTCTCGAGCTGCTGGGCTCCTCAGGGCAGTACTTC.

V is TRBV19 and J is TRBJ1-1, with D hard to call. The ends were cut back, 5 bases at V and 0 bases at J, with 10 bases in the middle. Germline V gene lookup returns CDR1 LNHDA and CDR2 SQIVND (reference sequence). The CDR3 sequence is 14 residues long. CDR3 protein: CASSREGMNTEAFF. In nucleotides, the CDR3 is TGTGCCAGTAGTCGGGAAGGGATGAACACTGAAGCTTTCTTT.

The chain carries TRBV10-1 and TRBJ1-5, with D uncertain. This CDR3 region has 12 residues. Germline V lookup: CDR1 WNHNN, CDR2 SYGVQD (reference sequence). Trimming took off 3 bases at V and 6 bases at J, with 6 bases between the two ends. For the CDR3, the DNA is TGCGCCAGCAGTGACCCGGGTCAGCCCCAGCATTTT. This translates into CASSDPGQPQHF.

This chain uses TRBV19 with TRBJ2-2; 7 bases are shared with TRBD2. CDR3 size: 16 residues. V shed 6 bases, J shed 2 bases, and the junction held 9 bases outside the gene matches. Germline V CDR1 and CDR2: LNHDA, SQIVND (reference sequence). The DNA of the CDR3 is TGTGCCAGTAGGAAAAGCGGGACGGGCAACACCGGGGAGCTGTTTTTT. Protein sequence: CASRKSGTGNTGELFF.

The V gene is TRBV11-2, the J gene TRBJ2-1; D might be TRBD1 (6 bases). The CDR3 extends over 15 amino acids. V lost 2 bases to trimming and J lost 2 bases, with 10 bases between them. The germline CDR1 and CDR2 sequences are SGHAT and FQNNGV. CDR3: CASSLITGPYNEQFF. The CDR3 coding sequence is TGTGCCAGCAGCTTAATAACAGGGCCCTACAATGAGCAGTTCTTC. The entire variable domain, with the rest obtained from reference TRBV11-2 and TRBJ2-1, is as follows: EAGVAQSPRYKIIEKRQSVAFWCNPISGHATLYWYQQILGQGPKLLIQFQNNGVVDDSQLPKDRFSAERLKGVDSTLKIQPAKLEDSAVYLCASSLITGPYNEQFFGPGTRLTVL.

The chain carries TRBV10-2 and TRBJ2-3; D is possibly TRBD2 (6 bases). Trimming took off 3 bases at V and 0 bases at J, with 13 bases between the two ends. The CDR3 consists of 16 residues. Germline-derived CDR1 and CDR2 are WSHSY and SAAADI. The chain's CDR3 is CASSEFSGRSTDTQYF. The DNA of the CDR3 is TGCGCCAGCAGTGAATTCAGCGGGCGGAGCACAGATACGCAGTATTTT.

This clone has just a few counts. The chain uses TRBV11-2 and TRBJ2-7, with TRBD1 identical over 7 bases. Germline loops: CDR1 SGHAT, CDR2 FQNNGV. The trim removed 0 bases at V and 1 base at J, leaving 9 bases unmatched. The CDR3 spans 17 residues. CDR3 DNA: TGTGCCAGCAGCTTAGACGGTATCAGGGGGATTTCCTACGAGCAGTACTTC. This codes for CASSLDGIRGISYEQYF. The full variable domain, its missing parts supplied by reference TRBV11-2 and TRBJ2-7, is EAGVAQSPRYKIIEKRQSVAFWCNPISGHATLYWYQQILGQGPKLLIQFQNNGVVDDSQLPKDRFSAERLKGVDSTLKIQPAKLEDSAVYLCASSLDGIRGISYEQYFGPGTRLTVT.

This chain joins TRBV9 and TRBJ2-7; 9 bases fit TRBD1. CDR1 and CDR2 (germline): SGDLS, YYNGEE. The junction had 7 bases not matched to a gene; V was cut back by 3 bases and J by 3 bases. This CDR3 has 15 residues. The CDR3, as DNA: TGTGCCAGCAGCGCCCAGACAGGGGGGATCTACGAGCAGTACTTC. Protein product: CASSAQTGGIYEQYF.